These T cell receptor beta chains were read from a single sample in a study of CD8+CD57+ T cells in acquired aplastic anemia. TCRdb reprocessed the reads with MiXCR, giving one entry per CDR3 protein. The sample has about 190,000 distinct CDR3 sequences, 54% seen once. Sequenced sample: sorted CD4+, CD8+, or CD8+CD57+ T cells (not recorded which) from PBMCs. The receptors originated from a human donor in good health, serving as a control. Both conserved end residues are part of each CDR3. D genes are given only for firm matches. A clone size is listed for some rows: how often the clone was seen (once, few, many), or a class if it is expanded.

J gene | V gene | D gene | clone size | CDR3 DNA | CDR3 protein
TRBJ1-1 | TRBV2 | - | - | TGTGCCAGCAGTGAAGGGGTTGGCGGCACTGAAGCTTTCTTT | CASSEGVGGTEAFF
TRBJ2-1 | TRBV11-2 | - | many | TGTGCCAGCAGCTTGTCACAGGTTGGTGAGCAGTTCTTC | CASSLSQVGEQFF
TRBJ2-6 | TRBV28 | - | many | TGTGCCAGCAGCCCCGGACAGTCTGGGGCCAACGTCCTGACTTTC | CASSPGQSGANVLTF
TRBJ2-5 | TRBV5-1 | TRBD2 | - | TGTGCCAGCAGGTCCGCGGGGGGTCGAGAGACCCAGTACTTC | CASRSAGGRETQYF
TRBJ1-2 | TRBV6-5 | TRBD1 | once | TGTGCCAGCAGACCGGACAGGGCCCTGGAGGGCTACACCTTC | CASRPDRALEGYTF
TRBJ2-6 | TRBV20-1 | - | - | TGCAGTGCTCCCGTGGGGGGTTCGGGGGCCAACGTCCTGACTTTC | CSAPVGGSGANVLTF
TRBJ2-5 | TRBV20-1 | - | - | TGCAGTGCGGGGGGCGGGGTAGGTCAAGAGGCCCAGTACTTC | CSAGGGVGQEAQYF
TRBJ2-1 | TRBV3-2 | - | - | TGTGCCAGCTCGAGGGACTGGAGGGTTCAGAGCAATGAGCAGTTCTTC | CASSRDWRVQSNEQFF
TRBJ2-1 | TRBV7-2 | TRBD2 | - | TGTGCCAGCAGCTTATGGGGGACTAGCGGGGTTAATGAGCAGTTCTTC | CASSLWGTSGVNEQFF
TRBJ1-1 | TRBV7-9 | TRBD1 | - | TGTGCCAGCAGCTCGGGACAGGGGGAAGTCCACGAAAACACTGAAGCTTTCTTT | CASSSGQGEVHENTEAFF
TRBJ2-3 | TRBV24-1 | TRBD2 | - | TGTGCCACCAGTGATCCACTAGCGGGGGGCAGAACAGATACGCAGTATTTT | CATSDPLAGGRTDTQYF
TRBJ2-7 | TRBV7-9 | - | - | TGTGCCAGCAGCTACAAGGTTGGGGGGCAAGAGACCTACGAGCAGTACTTC | CASSYKVGGQETYEQYF
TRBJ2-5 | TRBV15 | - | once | TGTGCCACCAGGACAGGCTTGAGTCCCCAGTACTTC | CATRTGLSPQYF
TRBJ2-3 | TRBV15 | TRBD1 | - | TGTGCCACCAGCAGAGAGGGGGACAGGGGGATCGCAGATACGCAGTATTTT | CATSREGDRGIADTQYF
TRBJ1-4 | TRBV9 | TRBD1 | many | TGTGCCAGCAGCGTTGGGCCGCCGGGACAGGGTAATGAAAAACTGTTTTTT | CASSVGPPGQGNEKLFF
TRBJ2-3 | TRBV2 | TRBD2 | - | TGTGCCAGCAAGGGGCGGGGGGCCAGCACAGATACGCAGTATTTT | CASKGRGASTDTQYF
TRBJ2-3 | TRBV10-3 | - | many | TGTGCCATCAGTGAGCCACGCACAGATACGCAGTATTTT | CAISEPRTDTQYF
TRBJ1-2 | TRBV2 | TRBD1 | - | TGTGCCAGCGGGGACAGGGGGCATGGTGACTATGGCTACACCTTC | CASGDRGHGDYGYTF
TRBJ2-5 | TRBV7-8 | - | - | TGTGCCAGCAGCTTATTCCCCTCAGGGGGAGGGCCCGTGGAGACCCAGTACTTC | CASSLFPSGGGPVETQYF
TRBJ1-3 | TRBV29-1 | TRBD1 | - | TGCAGCGTTGAGAGGGGGACCGGACAGGGCGGTAACACCATATATTTT | CSVERGTGQGGNTIYF
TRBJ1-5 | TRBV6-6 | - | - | TGTGCCAGCAGCCAGAATTGGGGAGTCAGCCCCCAGCATTTT | CASSQNWGVSPQHF
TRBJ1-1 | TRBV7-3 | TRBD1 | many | TGTGCCAGCAGCCTGGGACAGGGCGCTGAAGCTTTCTTT | CASSLGQGAEAFF
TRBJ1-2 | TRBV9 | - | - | TGTGCCAGCAGCCCCAGGTTGTACACCTTC | CASSPRLYTF
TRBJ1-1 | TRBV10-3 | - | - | TGTGCCATCAGCCCGGACAGCGGAAACACTGAAGCTTTCTTT | CAISPDSGNTEAFF
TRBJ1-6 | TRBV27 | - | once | TGTGCCAGCAAAGAAAGCAAGCTGCTGGCTAATTCACCCCTCCACTTT | CASKESKLLANSPLHF
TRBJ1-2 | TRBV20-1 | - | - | TGCAGTGCCGTCGACAAGAACTATGGCTACACCTTC | CSAVDKNYGYTF
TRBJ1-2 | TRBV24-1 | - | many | TGTGCCACCAGTGACCTAGGACAGCACATTGGCTACACCTTC | CATSDLGQHIGYTF
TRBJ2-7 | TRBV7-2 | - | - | TGTGCCAGCAGCTTGCTAACCTACGAGCAGTACTTC | CASSLLTYEQYF
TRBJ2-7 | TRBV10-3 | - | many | TGTGCCATCAGTGAGTCTTCGCGGGGGCCGTCCTACGAGCAGTACTTC | CAISESSRGPSYEQYF
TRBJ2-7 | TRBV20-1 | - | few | TGCAGTGCTAGGGGGGGCGGAGACCCCGGGGGAGAGCAGTACTTC | CSARGGGDPGGEQYF
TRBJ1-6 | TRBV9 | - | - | TGTGCCAGCAGCGTAGTGGGGGACTCCTATAATTCACCCCTCCACTTT | CASSVVGDSYNSPLHF
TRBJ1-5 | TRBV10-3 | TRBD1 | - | TGTGCCATCAGTGCCGACAGGGCCAGTCAGCCCCAGCATTTT | CAISADRASQPQHF
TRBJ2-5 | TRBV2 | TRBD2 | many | TGTGCCAGCAGGGGGGGGGGTAAAGAGACCCAGTGCTTC | CASRGGGKETQCF
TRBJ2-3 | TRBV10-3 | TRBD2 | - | TGTGCCATACAAACGACTAGCGGGCGCACAGATACGCAGTATTTT | CAIQTTSGRTDTQYF
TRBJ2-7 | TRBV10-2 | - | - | TGCGCCAGCAACGCCGGGACAAGGGCCCTTTACGAGCAGTACTTC | CASNAGTRALYEQYF
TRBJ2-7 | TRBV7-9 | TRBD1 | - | TGCGCCAGCAGCCAAGATCGGGACAGGGTGATCTACGAGCAGTACTTC | CASSQDRDRVIYEQYF
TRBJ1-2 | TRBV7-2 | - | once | TGTGCCAGCAGCCGCGAGCAACTATATGGCTACACCTTC | CASSREQLYGYTF
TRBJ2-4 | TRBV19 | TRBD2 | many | TGTGCCAGTAGTATTACCGGGACTAGCGGGCCGCAAAACATTCAGTACTTC | CASSITGTSGPQNIQYF
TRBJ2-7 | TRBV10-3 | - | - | TGTGCCATCAGTCGGGGGCCCCACTCCCTCTCCTACGAGCAGTACTTC | CAISRGPHSLSYEQYF
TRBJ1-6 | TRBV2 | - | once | TGTGCCAGCAGTGGCCGGGACCGTTATCACCTCCACTTT | CASSGRDRYHLHF
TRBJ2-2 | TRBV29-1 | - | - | TGCAGCGGTCAAGGGGGGGGGAACACCGGGGAGCTGTTTTTT | CSGQGGGNTGELFF
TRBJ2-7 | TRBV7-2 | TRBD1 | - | TGTGCCAGCAGCGGACGGACAGGGCTACACGAGCAGTACTTC | CASSGRTGLHEQYF
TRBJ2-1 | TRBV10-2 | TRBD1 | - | TGCGCCAGCAACGCCGGGACAGCTGGCTCCTACAATGAGCAGTTCTTC | CASNAGTAGSYNEQFF
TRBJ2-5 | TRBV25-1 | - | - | TGTGCCAGCAGTGAATATCTCGTCAGGGAGGTCCAAGAGACCCAGTACTTC | CASSEYLVREVQETQYF
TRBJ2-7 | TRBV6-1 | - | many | TGTGCCAGCAGTGAGTGGCAGGGGAGGTACGAGCAGTACTTC | CASSEWQGRYEQYF
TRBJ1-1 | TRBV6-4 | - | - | TGTGCCAGCAGTGATACGTCAACTGAAGCTTTCTTT | CASSDTSTEAFF
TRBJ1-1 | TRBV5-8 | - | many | TGTGCCAGCAGCTTGCCTACAGGGAACACTGAAGCTTTCTTT | CASSLPTGNTEAFF
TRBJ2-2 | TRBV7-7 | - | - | TGTGCCAGCAGCTTAGTGTCTAACACCGGGGAGCTGTTTTTT | CASSLVSNTGELFF
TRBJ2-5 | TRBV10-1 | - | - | TGCGCCAGCAGTGACGAGGGGGGCCCAGAGACCCAGTACTTC | CASSDEGGPETQYF
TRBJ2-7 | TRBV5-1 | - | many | TGCGCCAGCAGCTTGGACAGGGTTTTGTACGAGCAGTACTTC | CASSLDRVLYEQYF
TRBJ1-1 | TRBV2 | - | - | TGTGCCAGCAGCCCTCCCTCGGGGACGGGGAGAGCTGAAGCTTTCTTT | CASSPPSGTGRAEAFF
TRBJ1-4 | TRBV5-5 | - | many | TGTGCCAGCAGAGACTCAGGGGTTGCAACTAATGAAAAACTGTTTTTT | CASRDSGVATNEKLFF
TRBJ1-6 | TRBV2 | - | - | TGTGCCAGCAGTGGTCAGGGGATGAATTCACCCCTCCACTTT | CASSGQGMNSPLHF
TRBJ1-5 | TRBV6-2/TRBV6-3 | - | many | TGTGCCAGCAGTTTGATTGCCAATCAGCCCCAGCATTTT | CASSLIANQPQHF
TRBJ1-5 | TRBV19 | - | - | TGTGCTACTACCATCTTCGCAGGGGATCAGCCCCAGCATTTT | CATTIFAGDQPQHF
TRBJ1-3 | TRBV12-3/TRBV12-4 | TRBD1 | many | TGTGCCAGCTTAAACCGGGACAGTCCCTCTGGAAACACCATATATTTT | CASLNRDSPSGNTIYF
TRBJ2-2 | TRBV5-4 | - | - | TGTGCCAGCAGCTTAGTGGAGGGGCGGGGTACGGGCACCGGGGAGCTGTTTTTT | CASSLVEGRGTGTGELFF